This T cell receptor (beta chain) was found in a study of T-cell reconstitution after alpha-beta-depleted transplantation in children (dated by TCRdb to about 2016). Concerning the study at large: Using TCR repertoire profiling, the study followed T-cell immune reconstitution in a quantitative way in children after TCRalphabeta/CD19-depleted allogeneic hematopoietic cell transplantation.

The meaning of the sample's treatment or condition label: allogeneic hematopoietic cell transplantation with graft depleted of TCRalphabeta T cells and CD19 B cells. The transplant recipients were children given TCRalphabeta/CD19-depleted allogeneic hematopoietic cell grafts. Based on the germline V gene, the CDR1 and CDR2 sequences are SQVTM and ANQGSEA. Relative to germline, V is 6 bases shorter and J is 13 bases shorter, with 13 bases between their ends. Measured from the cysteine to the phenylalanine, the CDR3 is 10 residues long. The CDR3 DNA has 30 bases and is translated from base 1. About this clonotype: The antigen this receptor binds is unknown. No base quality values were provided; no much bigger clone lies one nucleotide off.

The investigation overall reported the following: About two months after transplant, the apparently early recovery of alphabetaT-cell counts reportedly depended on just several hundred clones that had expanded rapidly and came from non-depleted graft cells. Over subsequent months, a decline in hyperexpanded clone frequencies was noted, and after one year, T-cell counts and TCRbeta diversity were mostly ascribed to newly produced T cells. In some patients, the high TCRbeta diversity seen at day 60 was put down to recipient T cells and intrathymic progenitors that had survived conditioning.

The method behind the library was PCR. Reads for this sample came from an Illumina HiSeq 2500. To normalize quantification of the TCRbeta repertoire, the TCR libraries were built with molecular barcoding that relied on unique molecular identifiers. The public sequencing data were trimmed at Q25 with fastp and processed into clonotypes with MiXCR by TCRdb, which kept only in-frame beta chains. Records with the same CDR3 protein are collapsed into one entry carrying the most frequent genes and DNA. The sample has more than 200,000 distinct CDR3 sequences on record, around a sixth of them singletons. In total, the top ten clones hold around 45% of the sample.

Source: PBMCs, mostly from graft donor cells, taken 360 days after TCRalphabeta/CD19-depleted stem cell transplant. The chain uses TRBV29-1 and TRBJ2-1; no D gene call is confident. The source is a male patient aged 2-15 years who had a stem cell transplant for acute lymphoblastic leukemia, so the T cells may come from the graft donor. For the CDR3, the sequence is CSVVRVDQFF. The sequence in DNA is TGCAGCGTGGTACGTGTAGATCAGTTCTTC.